These 25 T cell receptor beta chains originate from one sample sequenced in a study of T cell changes during pregnancy in multiple sclerosis. TCRdb's table, derived via immunoSEQ multiplex PCR, lists solely in-frame clones and lacks some. This table has over 30,000 clones, around nine tenths appearing once. This sample comprised CD8+ T cells from peripheral blood mononuclear cells, obtained in the third trimester of pregnancy. These receptors came from a female donor with multiple sclerosis, enrolled in a pregnancy study.

V usage is TRBV5-6 and J usage is TRBJ1-2; 7 positions match TRBD1. Per the germline V gene, CDR1 is SGHDT and CDR2 is YYEEEE. Losses at the gene ends were 0 bases for V and 2 bases for J; bases not matched to a gene: 7. The CDR3 runs to 16 residues. The CDR3 loop reads CASSLGPGQPNYGYTF. The CDR3 nucleotides are TGTGCCAGCAGCTTGGGGCCGGGACAGCCCAACTATGGCTACACCTTC.

This clone was detected once. The rearrangement uses TRBV5-6 and TRBJ1-2, with 7 bases identical to TRBD1. The V segment lost 4 bases and the J segment 5 bases; nucleotides outside the gene matches: 8. CDR3 length: 14 amino acids. Germline V gene lookup returns CDR1 SGHDT and CDR2 YYEEEE. This chain's CDR3 is CASSQGTVLYGYTF. CDR3 DNA: TGTGCCAGCAGCCAAGGGACAGTTCTTTATGGCTACACCTTC.

The genes are TRBV11-2 and TRBJ2-7; TRBD2 is a possible D gene (5 bases). CDR1 and CDR2 from the germline V gene are SGHAT and FQNNGV. The CDR3 spans 14 residues. Trimming took off 1 base at V and 3 bases at J, with 10 bases between the two ends. The CDR3 DNA follows: TGTGCCAGCAGCTTAGCGGGGAGCCTCTACGAGCAGTACTTC. Residues: CASSLAGSLYEQYF.

This chain uses TRBV13 with TRBJ2-7, with 8 bases lining up with TRBD1. Germline V gene lookup returns CDR1 PRHDT and CDR2 FYEKMQ (reference sequence). The CDR3 totals 14 residues. V dropped 5 bases and J dropped 3; count of bases not matched to a gene: 6. The CDR3 loop is CASSPGTGLYEQYF. The CDR3 nucleotides read TGTGCCAGCAGCCCCGGGACAGGACTCTACGAGCAGTACTTC.

In DNA, the CDR3 is TGCAGTGCCGATAGCCGGACTGAAGCTTTCTTT. Translated, it gives CSADSRTEAFF. The V and J genes are TRBV20-1 and TRBJ1-1; D remains ambiguous. Germline loops: CDR1 DFQATT, CDR2 SNEGSKA (reference sequence). V lost 6 bases to trimming and J lost 5 bases, with 10 bases between them. This CDR3 is 11 amino acids long.

The chain carries TRBV27 and TRBJ1-5; D unresolved. Germline loops: CDR1 MNHEY, CDR2 SMNVEV (reference sequence). The length of the CDR3 is 15 residues. V shed 0 bases and J shed 6 bases, with 12 bases lying between them. The CDR3 DNA follows: TGTGCCAGCAGTTTATCCCCCCTGAGGGCTCAGCCCCAGCATTTT. Protein: CASSLSPLRAQPQHF.

The chain has TRBV4-1 and TRBJ2-1; D gene uncertain. CDR1 and CDR2 (germline): MGHRA, YSYEKL. The CDR3 is made up of 12 amino acids. The V gene lost 1 base and the J gene lost 5 bases, with 3 bases spanning the gap. The CDR3 DNA follows: TGCGCCAGCAGCCAAGCCGACAATGAGCAGTTCTTC. Translation: CASSQADNEQFF.

The chain joins TRBV6-6 to TRBJ2-5; a possible D gene is TRBD1 (6 bases). Looked up from germline, CDR1 is MNHNY and CDR2 is SVGAGI (reference sequence). This CDR3 has 14 residues. Trimming removed 5 bases from V and 4 bases from J, with 14 bases in between. CDR3 DNA: TGTGCCAGCAGTACCCGGGACACTTTAGAGACCCAGTACTTC. Its translation: CASSTRDTLETQYF.

The chain joins TRBV5-4 to TRBJ2-3, with TRBD2 identical over 12 bases. The CDR3 loop spans 15 amino acids. The trim removed 8 bases at V and 2 bases at J, leaving 6 bases unmatched. Germline CDR1 SGHNT, CDR2 YYREEE (reference sequence). CDR3 in amino acids: CASRLAGVTTDTQYF. CDR3 bases: TGTGCCAGTCGACTAGCGGGGGTTACCACAGATACGCAGTATTTT.

The V gene is TRBV13, the J gene TRBJ1-2; the D is unclear. The CDR3 is made up of 13 amino acids. Between the trimmed V and J ends, which lost 3 bases and 8 bases, there was a span of 13 bases. Germline V CDR1 and CDR2: PRHDT, FYEKMQ (reference sequence). The CDR3 DNA reads TGTGCCAGCAGCTTCGGACGATCGGGGGGCTACACCTTC. It yields the protein CASSFGRSGGYTF.

The CDR3 DNA reads TGTGCCAGCAGCTCCAAGCAACAGGGGGGGGCGGAAAAACTGTTTTTT. Translating it yields CASSSKQQGGAEKLFF. The rearrangement links TRBV9 to TRBJ1-4; TRBD1 aligns across 8 bases. CDR3 length: 16 amino acids. The junction had 13 bases not matched to a gene; V was cut back by 4 bases and J by 8 bases. From germline, CDR1 is SGDLS and CDR2 YYNGEE.

The V call is TRBV7-9, the J call TRBJ2-5, with a weak D call TRBD1 (6 bases). Germline V gene data show CDR1 as SEHNR and CDR2 as FQNEAQ (reference sequence). Trimming stripped 5 bases from V and 4 bases from J, with 11 bases between. CDR3 length equals 13 residues. CDR3 bases: TGTGCCAGCAGCGGACAGCGGACAGAGACCCAGTACTTC. This codes for CASSGQRTETQYF.

The chain has TRBV4-1 and TRBJ2-7; a weak D match, TRBD2 (5 bases). The germline V gene has CDR1 MGHRA and CDR2 YSYEKL. CDR3 length: 15 residues. V was clipped by 1 base and J by 5 bases, with 15 bases between them. CDR3 region: CASSQGNGVVDEQYF. The CDR3 nucleotides are TGCGCCAGCAGCCAAGGGAACGGGGTTGTCGACGAGCAGTACTTC.

This rearrangement joins TRBV11-2 to TRBJ1-3; 7 bases match TRBD1. Unmatched junction bases numbered 14, after V lost 5 bases and J lost 4 bases. This CDR3 comprises 17 residues. Germline V gene sequence: CDR1 SGHAT, CDR2 FQNNGV. CDR3 sequence reads: CASSLMATGVSGNTIYF. Written as DNA, the CDR3 is TGTGCCAGCAGCCTGATGGCTACAGGGGTTTCGGGAAACACCATATATTTT.

V gene TRBV6-5 combines with J gene TRBJ2-1, with a tentative D call TRBD1 (5 bases). Germline CDR1 is MNHEY and CDR2 is SVGAGI. Trimming stripped 5 bases from V and 10 bases from J, with 21 bases between. CDR3 length: 15 residues. CDR3: CASSGGHALEDEQFF. CDR3 coding DNA: TGTGCCAGCAGTGGCGGACACGCGCTTGAGGACGAGCAGTTCTTC.

This sequence joins TRBV7-9 and TRBJ2-7; 9 positions match TRBD1. The CDR3 spans 14 residues. Losses at the gene ends were 1 base for V and 5 bases for J; bases not matched to a gene: 3. Germline V CDR1 and CDR2: SEHNR, FQNEAQ (reference sequence). Written as DNA, the CDR3 is TGTGCCAGCAGCTTAGGGGACAGGGTCCACGAGCAGTACTTC. It is translated as CASSLGDRVHEQYF.

This clone was counted once. The chain carries TRBV19 and TRBJ1-1; D gene ambiguous. The CDR3 covers 13 residues. V dropped 1 base and J dropped 4 bases, with 7 bases sitting between them. The V gene's germline CDR1 is LNHDA and CDR2 SQIVND (reference sequence). CDR3: CASSIVRTTEAFF. Written as DNA, the CDR3 is TGTGCCAGTAGTATAGTTAGAACCACTGAAGCTTTCTTT.

The genes are TRBV30 and TRBJ1-2; no definite D call. The CDR3 has 13 residues. Trimming stripped 5 bases from V and 4 bases from J, with 14 bases between. CDR1 is GTSNPN, CDR2 SVGIG, per germline (reference sequence). The CDR3 sequence: CAWEGGTLYGYTF. CDR3 nucleotides: TGTGCCTGGGAGGGCGGCACTCTCTATGGCTACACCTTC. Combining the CDR3 with reference TRBV30 and TRBJ1-2 gives the whole variable domain SQTIHQWPATLVQPVGSPLSLECTVEGTSNPNLYWYRQAAGRGLQLLFYSVGIGQISSEVPQNLSASRPQDRQFILSSKKLLLSDSGFYLCAWEGGTLYGYTFGSGTRLTVV.

The rearrangement links TRBV14 to TRBJ1-2; 8 nucleotides align to TRBD1. CDR1 SGHDN and CDR2 FVKESK come from the germline V gene. Trimming removed 4 bases from V and 5 bases from J; junction bases left unmatched: 6. The CDR3 extends over 14 amino acids. CDR3 sequence: CASSPSGGRYGYTF. The CDR3 DNA sequence: TGTGCCAGCAGCCCATCAGGGGGCAGGTATGGCTACACCTTC.

The J gene is TRBJ1-6, the V gene TRBV7-6, with 9 bases identical to TRBD1. CDR1 and CDR2 (germline): SGHVS, FNYEAQ. V shed 1 base and J 10 bases; nucleotides not matched to a gene: 5. The CDR3 is 15 residues long. Here the CDR3 reads CASSLEGQGTSPLHF. The CDR3 coding sequence is TGTGCCAGCAGCTTAGAGGGACAGGGAACCTCACCCCTCCACTTT.

The chain recombines TRBV6-5 with TRBJ2-7, with D possibly matching TRBD2 (5 bases). Germline V gene sequence: CDR1 MNHEY, CDR2 SVGAGI. V lost 6 bases and J lost 7, with 10 bases in between. CDR3 length equals 11 residues. CDR3 bases: TGTGCCAGCAGCTTCGGGGAGGAGCAGTACTTC. This gives the protein CASSFGEEQYF.

As DNA, the CDR3 is TGCGCCAGCAGTTTCGGACTAGCGGAAACAGATACGCAGTATTTT. Translating it yields CASSFGLAETDTQYF. The rearrangement joins TRBV4-1 to TRBJ2-3, with TRBD2 matching over 10 bases. The germline V gene encodes CDR1 MGHRA and CDR2 YSYEKL. The CDR3 covers 15 residues. V lost 6 bases, J lost 3 bases, and 6 bases stayed unmatched.

This clone occurred a few times. V is TRBV13 and J is TRBJ1-1; TRBD1 aligns across 9 bases. The CDR3 loop spans 17 amino acids. V gave up 4 bases and J gave up 1 base; unmatched junction bases: 10. The germline gives CDR1 PRHDT, CDR2 FYEKMQ (reference sequence). The CDR3 reads CASSSERTGAQNTEAFF. The CDR3 nucleotides read TGTGCCAGCAGCTCAGAGAGGACAGGGGCACAGAACACTGAAGCTTTCTTT.

The chain employs TRBV6-5 and TRBJ1-3, with D maybe TRBD1 (5 bases). Trimming left V 7 bases short and J 0 bases short, with 10 bases between. Germline values: CDR1 MNHEY, CDR2 SVGAGI. The CDR3 covers 14 residues. The CDR3 here is CASTGGSSGNTIYF. The CDR3 DNA reads TGTGCCAGCACTGGGGGGTCCTCTGGAAACACCATATATTTT.

The gene calls are TRBV9 and TRBJ2-2; 7 bases line up with TRBD2. Trimming at V came to 3 bases and at J to 8 bases, leaving 4 bases not matched to a gene. There are 13 residues in the CDR3. Germline V CDR1 and CDR2: SGDLS, YYNGEE. This CDR3 reads CASSGPRGGELFF. CDR3 DNA: TGTGCCAGCAGCGGCCCGCGGGGGGGGGAGCTGTTTTTT.